Following are 4 T cell receptor beta chains from one sample sequenced in a study of human T cells and chemical hapten exposure. TCRdb recomputed calls from the RACE reads with MiXCR, one row per CDR3 protein. In the table there are roughly 38,000 distinct CDR3 sequences, around 9.5% of which are singletons. Time point indicated: patch test 3, about 24 weeks after DPC sensitization. Treatment: therapeutic diphenylcyclopropenone sensitization with weekly scalp DPC. Researchers extracted total RNA from unfractionated whole blood. The material sequenced was whole blood, taken in connection with sensitization to the hapten diphenylcyclopropenone (DPC). These TCRs come from a man in his forties or fifties with alopecia areata. Some clones in this sample may be carry-over from other donors' samples.

J is TRBJ2-7 and V is TRBV7-9, with TRBD1 matching 7 bases. Per the germline V gene, CDR1 is SEHNR and CDR2 is FQNEAQ (reference sequence). This CDR3 has 14 amino acids. V shed 5 bases, J shed 2 bases, and the junction held 6 bases outside the gene matches. CDR3 DNA: TGTGCCAGCAGCGCGACAGGGAGTACCTACGAGCAGTACTTC. Translated: CASSATGSTYEQYF.

This clonotype showed up many times. The V gene is TRBV3-1, the J gene TRBJ2-7; D unresolved. This CDR3 is 11 amino acids long. CDR1 is LGHDT, CDR2 YNNKEL, per germline (reference sequence). Trimming removed 6 bases at V and 3 bases at J, with 6 bases between. Written as DNA, the CDR3 is TGTGCCAGCAGTACCAGCTACGAGCAGTACTTC. This codes for CASSTSYEQYF.

This clonotype was found many times. The V gene is TRBV28, the J gene TRBJ1-2; D not resolved. Germline values: CDR1 MDHEN, CDR2 SYDVKM. This CDR3 has 15 residues. V was clipped by 4 bases and J by 0 bases, with 12 bases between them. The CDR3 nucleotides are TGTGCCAGCAGTTGGAGTAGGGATCCTAACTATGGCTACACCTTC. Protein sequence: CASSWSRDPNYGYTF.

The CDR3 sequence: CASSLLGTGELFF. CDR3 bases: TGTGCCAGCAGCTTACTAGGGACCGGGGAGCTGTTTTTT. This chain joins TRBV11-1 and TRBJ2-2, with no clear D. CDR3 length: 13 residues. The germline gives CDR1 SGHAT, CDR2 FQDESV (reference sequence). The ends were cut back, 2 bases at V and 5 bases at J, with 6 bases in the middle.